This paragraph covers one T cell receptor beta chain sequence. Its antigen is unknown. This sample is part of a study of PD-1 blockade in classical Hodgkin lymphoma. Points from the study as a whole: Unlike CD8+ TCR diversity, which did not rise significantly by C4D1, CD4+ TCR diversity did.

Following autologous stem cell transplantation, relapse occurred in every patient, and exposure to brentuximab vedotin varied. The authors purified CD4+ T cells from thawed PBMCs by magnetic negative selection. Generated by immunoSEQ multiplex PCR, the TCRdb table keeps only in-frame clones and is missing some. The data contain 25,000 to 30,000 clones, 60% to 85% of them seen just once; the ten biggest clones take up 2% to 2.5%. This receptor was obtained from a human donor with classical Hodgkin lymphoma. Sequenced material: CD4+ T cells from blood, taken at baseline.

The CDR3 loop is CAWSVGVSSYNSPLHF. CDR3 coding DNA: TGTGCCTGGAGTGTGGGGGTTAGCTCCTATAATTCACCCCTCCACTTT. The chain joins TRBV30 to TRBJ1-6; D is possibly TRBD1 (5 bases). The germline V gene encodes CDR1 GTSNPN and CDR2 SVGIG (reference sequence). This CDR3 is built from 16 residues. Trimming removed 0 bases at V and 0 bases at J, with 9 bases between.